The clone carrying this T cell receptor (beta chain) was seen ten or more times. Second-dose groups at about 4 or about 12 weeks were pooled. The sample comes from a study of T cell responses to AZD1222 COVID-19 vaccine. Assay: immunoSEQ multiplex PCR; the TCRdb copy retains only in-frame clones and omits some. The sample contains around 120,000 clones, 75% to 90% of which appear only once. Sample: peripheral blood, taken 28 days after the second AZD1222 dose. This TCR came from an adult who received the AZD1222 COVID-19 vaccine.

The CDR3 sequence: CASSMDRYTEAFF. As DNA, the CDR3 is TGTGCCAGCAGCATGGACAGATACACTGAAGCTTTCTTT. The rearrangement uses TRBV11-1 and TRBJ1-1; weak D call: TRBD1 (6 bases). The V gene lost 5 bases and the J gene lost 3 bases, with 10 bases spanning the gap. Germline CDR1 reads SGHAT; CDR2 reads FQDESV (reference sequence). This CDR3 comprises 13 residues. Using reference TRBV11-1 and TRBJ1-1 for the parts outside the CDR3, the full variable domain is EAEVAQSPRYKITEKSQAVAFWCDPISGHATLYWYRQILGQGPELLVQFQDESVVDDSQLPKDRFSAERLKGVDSTLKIQPAELGDSAMYLCASSMDRYTEAFFGQGTRLTVV.